One and the same sample provided the 22 T cell receptor beta chains below, sequenced in a study of PD-L1 blockade in urothelial cancer. Time point specified: pretreatment peripheral blood. The repertoire was sequenced with immunoSEQ multiplex PCR; TCRdb's copy has only in-frame clones and lacks some. The profile shows 130,000 or so clones, approximately 84% of them singletons. The sequenced sample was PBMCs, obtained around atezolizumab (anti-PD-L1) treatment. Receptors originate from a man in his forties or fifties with urothelial cancer.

This clone was found once. The rearrangement joins TRBV4-1 to TRBJ2-1, with TRBD2 identical over 8 bases. This CDR3 spans 15 amino acids. J was trimmed by 5 bases and V by 6 bases; bases with no gene match: 9. The germline V gene has CDR1 MGHRA and CDR2 YSYEKL. The CDR3 region is CASSPTGTRNNEQFF. The CDR3 nucleotides read TGCGCCAGCAGTCCGACCGGGACTAGGAACAATGAGCAGTTCTTC.

The chain has TRBV18 and TRBJ2-7, with TRBD1 matching 11 bases. The CDR3 covers 14 residues. The V segment lost 4 bases and the J segment 2 bases; nucleotides outside the gene matches: 1. Germline lookup yields CDR1 KGHSH and CDR2 LQKENI. The CDR3 is CASSQGQGAYEQYF. The CDR3 region has the DNA TGTGCCAGCTCACAGGGACAGGGGGCCTACGAGCAGTACTTC.

The chain links TRBV7-2 to TRBJ1-6, with 7 bases fitting TRBD1. Looked up from germline, CDR1 is SGHTA and CDR2 is FQGNSA. CDR3 length: 18 amino acids. The junction had 19 bases not matched to a gene; V was cut back by 5 bases and J by 9 bases. The CDR3 coding sequence is TGTGCCAGCAGCCTCCACCCCAAAGACAGGGCTGAGATTTCACCCCTCCACTTT. This translates into CASSLHPKDRAEISPLHF.

This clone showed up just a few times. The genes are TRBV7-8 and TRBJ2-2; 10 bases map to TRBD2. This CDR3 is built from 15 residues. Losses at the gene ends were 5 bases for V and 5 bases for J; bases not matched to a gene: 5. Germline V lookup: CDR1 SGHVS, CDR2 FQNEAQ. The CDR3 reads CASSQAGGATGELFF. DNA for the CDR3: TGTGCCAGCAGCCAAGCGGGAGGGGCAACCGGGGAGCTGTTTTTT.

The V and J genes are TRBV10-2 and TRBJ2-1; D is undetermined. The CDR3 length is 11 residues. Germline V gene lookup returns CDR1 WSHSY and CDR2 SAAADI. Trimming stripped 8 bases from V and 2 bases from J, with 4 bases between. In nucleotides, the CDR3 is TGCGCCAGCGGGCCCTACAATGAGCAGTTCTTC. Amino acids: CASGPYNEQFF.

The CDR3 is CASSLAVLADTQYF. CDR3 bases: TGCGCCAGCAGCTTGGCGGTCCTAGCGGATACGCAGTATTTT. The J gene is TRBJ2-3, the V gene TRBV5-1; D might be TRBD2 (6 bases). This CDR3 has 14 residues. CDR1 is SGHRS and CDR2 is YFSETQ in the germline V gene. Trimming stripped 0 bases from V and 6 bases from J, with 11 bases between.

This chain joins TRBV5-1 and TRBJ1-1, with TRBD1 matching over 7 bases. The CDR3 spans 13 residues. Trimming cost V 3 bases and J 11 bases; bases outside gene matches: 10. Germline-derived CDR1 and CDR2 are SGHRS and YFSETQ. Written as DNA, the CDR3 is TGCGCCAGCAGCTCAGAACACAGGGGATTCGCTTTCTTT. Its translation: CASSSEHRGFAFF.

This chain joins TRBV18 and TRBJ2-5; perhaps TRBD2 as D (5 bases). V was pared by 4 bases and J by 6 bases, with 21 bases between. The CDR3 contains 16 residues. In germline, CDR1 is KGHSH, CDR2 LQKENI. The CDR3 sequence: CASSRPLTGIAKTQYF. The CDR3 DNA reads TGTGCCAGCTCACGACCCTTGACGGGGATTGCAAAGACCCAGTACTTC.

The rearrangement uses TRBV28 and TRBJ1-1, with 7 positions matching TRBD1. CDR1 is MDHEN and CDR2 is SYDVKM in the germline V gene. The CDR3 runs 15 residues. J gave up 7 bases and V 6 bases, and 14 bases lay outside the gene matches. CDR3 bases: TGTGCCAGCAGCTTAAACAGGGGAGGTAGTTTTGAAGCTTTCTTT. Translation gives CASSLNRGGSFEAFF.

This clone was detected only once. The chain has TRBV7-6 and TRBJ2-7; weak D call: TRBD1 (6 bases). CDR3 length equals 15 residues. The V gene's germline CDR1 is SGHVS and CDR2 FNYEAQ. V dropped 3 bases and J dropped 2 bases, with 14 bases sitting between them. The CDR3 bases are TGTGCCAGCAGCTTGGGAACAGGGTTCGCCTACGAGCAGTACTTC. This encodes CASSLGTGFAYEQYF.

The chain couples TRBV18 to TRBJ1-6; the D gene is possibly TRBD1 (5 bases). CDR1 and CDR2 from the germline V gene are KGHSH and LQKENI. V was cut by 3 bases and J by 9 bases, with 18 bases left in between. CDR3 length equals 16 residues. DNA of the CDR3: TGTGCCAGCTCACCTTCCCCTACCGGGGGTGGTTCACCCCTCCACTTT. It translates to CASSPSPTGGGSPLHF.

V is TRBV28 and J is TRBJ2-7; no definite D call. The CDR3 loop spans 12 amino acids. CDR1 is MDHEN and CDR2 is SYDVKM in the germline V gene. Trimming pared 6 bases from V and 4 bases from J, leaving 10 bases between. CDR3 nucleotides: TGTGCCAGCAGGTCAATCGGTTACGAGCAGTACTTC. Protein sequence: CASRSIGYEQYF. Full variable domain (outside the CDR3, taken from reference TRBV28 and TRBJ2-7): DVKVTQSSRYLVKRTGEKVFLECVQDMDHENMFWYRQDPGLGLRLIYFSYDVKMKEKGDIPEGYSVSREKKERFSLILESASTNQTSMYLCASRSIGYEQYFGPGTRLTVT.

V and J are TRBV7-8 and TRBJ2-2; 7 positions match TRBD1. The CDR3 totals 14 residues. V lost 5 bases and J lost 7; bases outside the gene matches: 7. CDR1 is SGHVS, CDR2 FQNEAQ, per germline. CDR3 nucleotides: TGTGCCAGCAGCGCCGACAGGGTAGGCGGGGAGCTGTTTTTT. Its protein product is CASSADRVGGELFF.

The chain links TRBV5-4 to TRBJ2-4; D may be TRBD1 or TRBD2 (6 bases each). This CDR3 has 16 residues. The V gene's germline CDR1 is SGHNT and CDR2 YYREEE (reference sequence). With 4 bases removed from V and 0 bases from J, the gap between germline ends came to 14 bases. The CDR3 is CASSMGGWAAKNIQYF. The CDR3 DNA sequence: TGTGCCAGCAGCATGGGGGGCTGGGCAGCCAAAAACATTCAGTACTTC.

This sequence joins TRBV7-3 and TRBJ2-1; 8 bases agree with TRBD2. The germline V gene has CDR1 SGHTA and CDR2 FQGTGA. Trimming took 2 bases from V and 15 from J; bases not matched to a gene: 12. This CDR3 has 14 amino acids. CDR3 sequence: CASSLDTGTRIRFF. CDR3 DNA sequence: TGTGCCAGCAGCTTAGACACCGGGACTAGGATCCGGTTCTTC.

The V call is TRBV5-1, the J call TRBJ2-7; 7 positions agree with TRBD1. This CDR3 comprises 15 residues. V shed 0 bases, J shed 1 base, and the junction held 4 bases outside the gene matches. Germline V gene lookup returns CDR1 SGHRS and CDR2 YFSETQ. CDR3 loop: CASSLDGQDSYEQYF. CDR3 coding DNA: TGCGCCAGCAGCTTGGACGGACAGGATTCCTACGAGCAGTACTTC.

In its sample, this clone was seen once. This chain links TRBV2 with TRBJ2-1; D is ambiguous. In germline, CDR1 is SNHLY, CDR2 FYNNEI. V was pared by 9 bases and J by 8 bases, with 11 bases between. This CDR3 region has 11 residues. The CDR3 DNA reads TGTGCCAGACGACTTCACCATGAGCAGTTCTTC. Its protein product is CARRLHHEQFF.

The genes are TRBV5-5 and TRBJ2-7; D is possibly TRBD1 (6 bases). V lost 4 bases, J lost 1 base, and 15 bases lay in between. The CDR3 is made up of 15 amino acids. Looked up from germline, CDR1 is SGHKS and CDR2 is YYEKEE (reference sequence). The CDR3 DNA is TGTGCCAGCAGCGTTACAGGGAGCGCGTCCTACGAGCAGTACTTC. Its translation: CASSVTGSASYEQYF.

This chain links TRBV9 with TRBJ1-6; 8 bases fit TRBD1. V trimming: 0 bases; J trimming: 7 bases; junction bases outside the gene matches: 3. In germline, CDR1 is SGDLS, CDR2 YYNGEE. The CDR3 covers 15 residues. The CDR3 here is CASSVDNRGNSPLHF. The CDR3, as DNA: TGTGCCAGCAGCGTAGATAACAGGGGGAATTCACCCCTCCACTTT.

J is TRBJ2-1 and V is TRBV5-1; 9 bases fit TRBD1. V was pared by 4 bases and J by 1 base, with 3 bases of the junction left unmatched. The CDR3 spans 15 residues. Germline V gives CDR1 SGHRS, CDR2 YFSETQ. This CDR3 is CASSKGQGSYNEQFF. Written as DNA, the CDR3 is TGCGCCAGCAGCAAAGGACAGGGGTCCTACAATGAGCAGTTCTTC.

The chain recombines TRBV10-3 with TRBJ2-7; 10 bases match TRBD2. V dropped 10 bases and J dropped 4; count of bases not matched to a gene: 7. The germline V gene encodes CDR1 ENHRY and CDR2 SYGVKD. CDR3 length: 13 amino acids. For the CDR3, the DNA is TGTGCCAGCTTAGCTAGCGGGAGTTACGAGCAGTACTTC. As protein: CASLASGSYEQYF.

The chain employs TRBV25-1 and TRBJ1-3; D gene uncertain. The CDR3 has 17 residues. The germline V gene has CDR1 MGHDK and CDR2 SYGVNS. Trimming left V 4 bases short and J 0 bases short, with 16 bases between. In DNA form, the CDR3 reads TGTGCCAGCAGTGGTCATAGAGGGCGTGACTCTGGAAACACCATATATTTT. Translating gives CASSGHRGRDSGNTIYF. Full variable domain (remainder filled in from reference TRBV25-1 and TRBJ1-3): EADIYQTPRYLVIGTGKKITLECSQTMGHDKMYWYQQDPGMELHLIHYSYGVNSTEKGDLSSESTVSRIRTEHFPLTLESARPSHTSQYLCASSGHRGRDSGNTIYFGEGSWLTVV.